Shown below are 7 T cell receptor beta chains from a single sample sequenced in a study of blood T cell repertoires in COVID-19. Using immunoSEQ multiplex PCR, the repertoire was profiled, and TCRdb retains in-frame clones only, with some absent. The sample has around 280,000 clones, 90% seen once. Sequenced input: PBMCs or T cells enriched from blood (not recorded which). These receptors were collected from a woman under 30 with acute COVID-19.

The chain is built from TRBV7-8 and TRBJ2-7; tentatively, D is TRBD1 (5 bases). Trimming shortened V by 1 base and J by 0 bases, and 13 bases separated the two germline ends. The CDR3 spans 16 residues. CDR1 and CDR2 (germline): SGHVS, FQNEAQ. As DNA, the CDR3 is TGTGCCAGCAGCTTAGACCCAGGGCTGAGCTCCTACGAGCAGTACTTC. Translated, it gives CASSLDPGLSSYEQYF.

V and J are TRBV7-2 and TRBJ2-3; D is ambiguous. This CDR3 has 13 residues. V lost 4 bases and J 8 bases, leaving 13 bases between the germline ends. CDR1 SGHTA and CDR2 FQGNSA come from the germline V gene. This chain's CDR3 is CASSSSRGSTQYF. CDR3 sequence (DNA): TGTGCCAGCAGCTCCAGCCGCGGAAGTACGCAGTATTTT.

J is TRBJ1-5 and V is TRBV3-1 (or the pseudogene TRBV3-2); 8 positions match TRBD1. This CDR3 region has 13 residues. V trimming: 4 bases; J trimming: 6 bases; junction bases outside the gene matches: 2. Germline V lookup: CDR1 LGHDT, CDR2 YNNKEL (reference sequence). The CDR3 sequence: CASSRTGTQPQHF. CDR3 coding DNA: TGTGCCAGCAGCCGGACAGGGACTCAGCCCCAGCATTTT.

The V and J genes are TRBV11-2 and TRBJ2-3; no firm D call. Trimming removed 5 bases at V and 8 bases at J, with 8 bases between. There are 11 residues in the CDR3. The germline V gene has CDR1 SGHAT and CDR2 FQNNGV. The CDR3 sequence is CASSQVGTQYF. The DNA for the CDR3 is TGTGCCAGCAGCCAGGTCGGTACGCAGTATTTT.

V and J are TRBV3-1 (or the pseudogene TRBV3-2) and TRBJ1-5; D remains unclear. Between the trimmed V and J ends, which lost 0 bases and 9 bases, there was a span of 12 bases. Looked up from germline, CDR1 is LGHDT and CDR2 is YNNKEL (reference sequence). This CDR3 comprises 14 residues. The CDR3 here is CASSQEAGVRPQHF. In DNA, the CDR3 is TGTGCCAGCAGCCAAGAGGCGGGCGTCCGGCCCCAGCATTTT.

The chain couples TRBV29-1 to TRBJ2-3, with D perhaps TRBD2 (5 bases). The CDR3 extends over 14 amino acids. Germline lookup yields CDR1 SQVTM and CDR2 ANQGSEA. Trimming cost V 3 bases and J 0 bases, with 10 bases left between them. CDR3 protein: CSVEEETSTDTQYF. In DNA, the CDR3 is TGCAGCGTTGAGGAGGAAACTAGCACAGATACGCAGTATTTT.

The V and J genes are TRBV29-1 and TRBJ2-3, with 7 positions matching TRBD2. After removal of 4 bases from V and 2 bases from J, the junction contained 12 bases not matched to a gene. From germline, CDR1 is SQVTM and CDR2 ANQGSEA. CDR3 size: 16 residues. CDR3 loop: CSVAAGPPLTTDTQYF. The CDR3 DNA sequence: TGCAGCGTTGCAGCGGGACCTCCTCTTACCACAGATACGCAGTATTTT.